This T cell receptor beta chain is from a study of blood T cells in healthy people across ages. Whole-study context: Researchers report that template switching captured about one barcoded beta molecule per two T cells.

Then a second PCR, running about 7 to 11 cycles, was carried out with a sample-barcoded 5' primer and a J-beta primer mix. Every cDNA was tagged by a template-switch adaptor with 12 random nucleotides. Researchers report that each sample yielded at least 3 million CDR3-containing paired-end reads. A single record per CDR3 protein comes from TCRdb applying MiXCR to the 5' RACE reads. The sample has about 760,000 distinct CDR3 sequences, more than 55% seen once. V was cut by 3 bases and J by 10 bases, with 16 bases left in between. The CDR3 is 13 amino acids. Samples each yielded at least 6 micrograms of total RNA.

The sample taken for sequencing was blood. This receptor was taken from a man aged 40-50 years in good health. The rearrangement uses TRBV12-3 or TRBV12-4 and TRBJ2-7; D uncertain. CDR3 protein: CASSFGQQEAQYF. In DNA, the CDR3 is TGTGCCAGCAGTTTCGGCCAGCAAGAGGCCCAGTACTTC.